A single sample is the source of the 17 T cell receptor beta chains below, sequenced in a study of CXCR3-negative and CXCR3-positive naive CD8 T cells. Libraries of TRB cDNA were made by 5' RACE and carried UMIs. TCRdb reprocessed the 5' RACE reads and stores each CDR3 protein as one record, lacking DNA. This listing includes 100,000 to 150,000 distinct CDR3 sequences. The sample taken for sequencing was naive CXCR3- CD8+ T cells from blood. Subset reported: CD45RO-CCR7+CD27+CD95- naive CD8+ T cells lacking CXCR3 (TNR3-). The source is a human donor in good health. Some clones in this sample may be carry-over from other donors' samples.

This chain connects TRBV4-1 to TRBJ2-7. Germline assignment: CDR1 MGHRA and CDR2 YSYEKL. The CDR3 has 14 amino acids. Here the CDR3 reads CASSQDPGSYEQYF.

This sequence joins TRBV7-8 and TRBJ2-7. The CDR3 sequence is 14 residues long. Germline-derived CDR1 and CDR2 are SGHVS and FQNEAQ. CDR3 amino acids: CASSNDINSYEQYF.

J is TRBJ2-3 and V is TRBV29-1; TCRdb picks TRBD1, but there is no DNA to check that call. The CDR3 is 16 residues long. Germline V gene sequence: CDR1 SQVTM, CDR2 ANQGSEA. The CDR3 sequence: CSVVPVDITHTDTQYF.

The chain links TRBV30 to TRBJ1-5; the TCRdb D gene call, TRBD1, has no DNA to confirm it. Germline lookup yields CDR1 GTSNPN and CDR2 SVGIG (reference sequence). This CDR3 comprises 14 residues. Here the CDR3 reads CAWRQGWSNQPQHF. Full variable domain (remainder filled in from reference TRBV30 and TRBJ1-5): SQTIHQWPATLVQPVGSPLSLECTVEGTSNPNLYWYRQAAGRGLQLLFYSVGIGQISSEVPQNLSASRPQDRQFILSSKKLLLSDSGFYLCAWRQGWSNQPQHFGDGTRLSIL.

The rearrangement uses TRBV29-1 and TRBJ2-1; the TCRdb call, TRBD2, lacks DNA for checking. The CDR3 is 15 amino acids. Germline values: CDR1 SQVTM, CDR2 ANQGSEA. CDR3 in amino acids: CSVETGTSVYNEQFF.

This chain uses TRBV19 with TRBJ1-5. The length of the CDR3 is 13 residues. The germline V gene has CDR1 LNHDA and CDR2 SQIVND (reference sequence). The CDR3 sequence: CASSPGLGGPQHF.

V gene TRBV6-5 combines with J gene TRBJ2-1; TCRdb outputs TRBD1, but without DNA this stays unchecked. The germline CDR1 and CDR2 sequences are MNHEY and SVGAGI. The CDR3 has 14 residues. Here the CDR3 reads CASSYGTGTHEQFF.

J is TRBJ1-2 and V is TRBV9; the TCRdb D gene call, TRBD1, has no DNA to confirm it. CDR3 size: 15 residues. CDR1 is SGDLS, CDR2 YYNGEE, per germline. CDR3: CASSPRDNQNYGYTF.

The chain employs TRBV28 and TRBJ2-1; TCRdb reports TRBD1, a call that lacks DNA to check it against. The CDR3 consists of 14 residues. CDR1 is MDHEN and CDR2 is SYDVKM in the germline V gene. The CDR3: CASTRDKFRDEQFF. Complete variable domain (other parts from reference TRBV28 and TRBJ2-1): DVKVTQSSRYLVKRTGEKVFLECVQDMDHENMFWYRQDPGLGLRLIYFSYDVKMKEKGDIPEGYSVSREKKERFSLILESASTNQTSMYLCASTRDKFRDEQFFGPGTRLTVL.

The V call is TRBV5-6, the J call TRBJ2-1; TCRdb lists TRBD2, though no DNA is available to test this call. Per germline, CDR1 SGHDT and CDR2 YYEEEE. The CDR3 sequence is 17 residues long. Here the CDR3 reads CASSAVSGREGYNEQFF.

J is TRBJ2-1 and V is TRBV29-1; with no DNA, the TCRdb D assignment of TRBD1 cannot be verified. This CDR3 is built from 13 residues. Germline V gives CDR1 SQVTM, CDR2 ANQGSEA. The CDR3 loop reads CSSLGGSNNEQFF.

CDR3 protein: CASSLARRTDTQYF. The J gene is TRBJ2-3, the V gene TRBV12-3 or TRBV12-4. The CDR3 consists of 14 residues.

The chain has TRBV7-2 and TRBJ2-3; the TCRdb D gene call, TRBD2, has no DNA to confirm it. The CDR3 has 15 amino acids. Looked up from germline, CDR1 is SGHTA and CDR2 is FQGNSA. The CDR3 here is CASSLDRRAADTQYF.

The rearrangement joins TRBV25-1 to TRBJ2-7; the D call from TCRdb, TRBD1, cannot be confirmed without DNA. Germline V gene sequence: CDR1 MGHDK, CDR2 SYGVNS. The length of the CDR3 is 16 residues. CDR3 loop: CASSEEGGYLPYEQYF.

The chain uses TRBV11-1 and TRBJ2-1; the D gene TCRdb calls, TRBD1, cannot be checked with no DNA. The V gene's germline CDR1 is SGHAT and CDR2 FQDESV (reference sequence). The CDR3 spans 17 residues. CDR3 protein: CASSLAVAAPPYNEQFF.

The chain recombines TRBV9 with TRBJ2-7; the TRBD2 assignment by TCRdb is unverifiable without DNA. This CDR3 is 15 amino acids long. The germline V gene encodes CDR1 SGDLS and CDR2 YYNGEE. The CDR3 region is CASSVGSSGRYEQYF.

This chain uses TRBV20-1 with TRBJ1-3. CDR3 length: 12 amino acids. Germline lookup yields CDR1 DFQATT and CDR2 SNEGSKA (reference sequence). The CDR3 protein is CSFIGSGNTIYF.